This T cell receptor (beta chain) was identified in a study of blood T cell repertoires in COVID-19. Study-level background: Donors in the United States, Italy and Spain gave samples during acute or convalescent COVID-19. T cells, B-cell-depleted T cells, or PBMCs provided the cDNA or gDNA that served as material.

As processed by the authors: Quantification of nucleated cells was approximated via reference gene primer amplification. Profiling relied on immunoSEQ multiplex PCR, and the TCRdb table lists in-frame clones only, not all of them. The D gene and trimming were derived from the DNA, and the V and J assignments and clone size from that table. Found here are about 160,000 clones, approximately 90% of them singletons; the top ten hold about 2.5%. The receptor was isolated from a man between 18 and 35 years old with acute or convalescent COVID-19. The sequencing sample was made of peripheral blood.

The CDR3 DNA follows: TGTGCCTGGAGGGGACGGGGGGGCAAGGATACGCAGTATTTT. Amino acids: CAWRGRGGKDTQYF. The chain links TRBV30 to TRBJ2-3; 8 positions match TRBD2. CDR1 and CDR2 from the germline V gene are GTSNPN and SVGIG (reference sequence). CDR3 length: 14 residues. The trim removed 3 bases at V and 6 bases at J, leaving 8 bases unmatched. The whole variable domain, remainder taken from reference TRBV30 and TRBJ2-3, is SQTIHQWPATLVQPVGSPLSLECTVEGTSNPNLYWYRQAAGRGLQLLFYSVGIGQISSEVPQNLSASRPQDRQFILSSKKLLLSDSGFYLCAWRGRGGKDTQYFGPGTRLTVL.